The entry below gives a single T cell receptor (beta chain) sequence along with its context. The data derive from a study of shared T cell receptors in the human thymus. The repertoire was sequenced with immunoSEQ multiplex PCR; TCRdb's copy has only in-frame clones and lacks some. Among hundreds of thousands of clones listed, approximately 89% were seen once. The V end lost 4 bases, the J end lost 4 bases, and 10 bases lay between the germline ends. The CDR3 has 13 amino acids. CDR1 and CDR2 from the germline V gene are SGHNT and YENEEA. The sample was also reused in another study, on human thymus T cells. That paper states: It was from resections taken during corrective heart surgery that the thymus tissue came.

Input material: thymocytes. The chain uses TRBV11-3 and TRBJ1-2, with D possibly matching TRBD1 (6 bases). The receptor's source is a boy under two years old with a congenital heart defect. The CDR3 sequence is CASSSDSVYGYTF. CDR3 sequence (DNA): TGTGCCAGCAGCTCGGACAGTGTCTATGGCTACACCTTC.